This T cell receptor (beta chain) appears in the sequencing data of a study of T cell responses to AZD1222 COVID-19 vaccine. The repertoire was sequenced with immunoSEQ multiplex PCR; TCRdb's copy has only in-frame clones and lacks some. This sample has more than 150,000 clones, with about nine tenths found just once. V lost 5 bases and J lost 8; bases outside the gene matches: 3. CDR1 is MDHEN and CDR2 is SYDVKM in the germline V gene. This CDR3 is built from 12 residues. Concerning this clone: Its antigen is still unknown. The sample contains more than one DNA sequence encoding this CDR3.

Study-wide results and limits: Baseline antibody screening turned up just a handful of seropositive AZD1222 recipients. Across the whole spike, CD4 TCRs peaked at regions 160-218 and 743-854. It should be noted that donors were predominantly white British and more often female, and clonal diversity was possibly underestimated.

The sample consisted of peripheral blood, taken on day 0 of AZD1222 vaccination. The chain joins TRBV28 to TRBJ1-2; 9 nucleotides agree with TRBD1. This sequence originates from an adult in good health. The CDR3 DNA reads TGTGCCAGCAGTGGACAGGGGAGAGGCTACACCTTC. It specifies CASSGQGRGYTF.